The 25 T cell receptor beta chains in this list originate from one sample, sequenced in a study of CD8+CD57+ T cells in acquired aplastic anemia (dated by TCRdb to the late 2010s). TCRdb shows the sequencer as Illumina HiSeq 2000. Genomic DNA served as template for TCR beta VDJ combination and CDR3 sequence profiling. TCRdb redid the processing of the public reads, applying fastp at Q25 and MiXCR, and retained in-frame beta chains. Duplicate CDR3 protein sequences are folded into a single record with the most common DNA and genes. Present in this sample are hundreds of thousands of distinct CDR3 sequences, around 68% of which were seen just once. The top ten clonotypes cover around 4% of the sample. Input material: sorted CD4+, CD8+, or CD8+CD57+ T cells (not recorded which) from PBMCs. The receptors derive from a human donor in good health, serving as a control.

In its sample, this clonotype was seen once. At one end, the junction sequence differs from germline, possibly due to a read error. The rearrangement joins TRBV7-2 to TRBJ2-1, with D perhaps matching TRBD2 (7 bases). CDR1 is SGHTA, CDR2 FQGNSA, per germline. CDR3 length equals 12 residues. The CDR3 reads CASTVGGGGDYF. CDR3 sequence (DNA): TGTGCCAGCACCGTCGGGGGCGGTGGGGACTACTTC.

The V call is TRBV7-8, the J call TRBJ2-5; D is ambiguous. Per the germline V gene, CDR1 is SGHVS and CDR2 is FQNEAQ. Trimming took off 5 bases at V and 7 bases at J, with 14 bases between the two ends. The CDR3 is 13 residues long. The CDR3 protein is CASSPPRAATQYF. The CDR3 DNA reads as TGTGCCAGCAGCCCCCCCCGGGCGGCGACCCAGTACTTC.

This chain uses TRBV20-1 with TRBJ2-1; D might be TRBD2 (6 bases). The CDR3 is 16 residues long. Trimming cost V 2 bases and J 2 bases, with 16 bases left between them. CDR1 is DFQATT and CDR2 is SNEGSKA in the germline V gene (reference sequence). The chain's CDR3 is CSARIGTGGAYNEQFF. CDR3 nucleotide sequence: TGCAGTGCTAGAATCGGGACTGGCGGCGCCTACAATGAGCAGTTCTTC.

This clonotype was recorded at least ten times. CDR3 nucleotides: TGTGCCAGCAGTTCAGGACCCGACCGAAACACCATATATTTT. Protein: CASSSGPDRNTIYF. J is TRBJ1-3 and V is TRBV7-2; D unresolved. The V gene lost 6 bases and the J gene lost 5 bases, with 14 bases spanning the gap. CDR1 SGHTA and CDR2 FQGNSA come from the germline V gene. The CDR3 is 14 residues long.

A note on this clonotype: A read error may produce the germline difference seen at one junction end. The chain recombines TRBV7-9 with TRBJ1-5, with no clear D. The CDR3 has 14 residues. The germline V gene has CDR1 SEHNR and CDR2 FQNEAQ (reference sequence). CDR3 nucleotide sequence: TGTGCCAGCAGCGGAGAGGACTCCAACCAGCAGTACTTCTTT. Its translation is CASSGEDSNQQYFF. Full variable domain (missing parts from reference TRBV7-9 and TRBJ1-5): DTGVSQNPRHKITKRGQNVTFRCDPISEHNRLYWYRQTLGQGPEFLTYFQNEAQLEKSRLLSDRFSAERPKGSFSTLEIQRTEQGDSAMYLCASSGEDSNQQYFFGDGTRLSIL.

The rearrangement uses TRBV2 and TRBJ1-1; a possible D gene is TRBD1 (6 bases). CDR1 is SNHLY and CDR2 is FYNNEI in the germline V gene. The CDR3 spans 15 residues. Deletions cut 6 bases from V and 1 base from J, with 15 bases between. CDR3: CASSPTQGTNTEAFF. CDR3 coding DNA: TGTGCCAGCAGCCCCACCCAGGGGACGAACACTGAAGCTTTCTTT.

The rearrangement joins TRBV7-2 to TRBJ1-1, with 7 bases identical to TRBD1. The CDR3 is made up of 16 amino acids. Unmatched junction bases numbered 17, after V lost 2 bases and J lost 11 bases. CDR1 is SGHTA, CDR2 FQGNSA, per germline. The CDR3 region is CASSLLTGDIDKQAFF. In nucleotides, the CDR3 is TGTGCCAGCAGCTTACTAACAGGGGATATCGACAAGCAGGCTTTCTTT.

The rearrangement joins TRBV24-1 to TRBJ2-1; D gene ambiguous. The CDR3 loop spans 16 amino acids. V dropped 0 bases and J dropped 0 bases, with 8 bases sitting between them. The germline gives CDR1 KGHDR, CDR2 SFDVKD. DNA for the CDR3: TGTGCCACCAGTGATTTGGCGCGGAGCTCCTACAATGAGCAGTTCTTC. Translating gives CATSDLARSSYNEQFF.

This clonotype has only one observation. J is TRBJ2-7 and V is TRBV20-1; D is uncertain. CDR1 is DFQATT and CDR2 is SNEGSKA in the germline V gene (reference sequence). This CDR3 spans 13 amino acids. The V gene lost 6 bases and the J gene lost 8 bases, with 20 bases spanning the gap. The DNA for the CDR3 is TGCAGTGCGCGGAAAGGCGCGAGGCTTCAGCAGTACTTC. It yields the protein CSARKGARLQQYF.

As for this clonotype: One end of the junction varies from germline; a read error may be responsible. The chain recombines TRBV9 with TRBJ2-5; D gene unclear. The CDR3 is 14 residues long. In germline, CDR1 is SGDLS, CDR2 YYNGEE. The CDR3 DNA sequence: TGTGCCAGCAGCTCGGTGGGGTCCCAAGCGACCGAGTACTTC. It translates to CASSSVGSQATEYF.

This clonotype was recorded at least ten times. CDR3 loop: CASSVDGGQPQHF. The CDR3 DNA reads TGTGCCAGCAGCGTAGACGGAGGGCAGCCCCAGCATTTT. The chain links TRBV9 to TRBJ1-5; D unresolved. The CDR3 loop spans 13 amino acids. CDR1 and CDR2 (germline): SGDLS, YYNGEE. Trimming removed 0 bases at V and 7 bases at J, with 8 bases between.

The chain has TRBV5-1 and TRBJ2-7; D not certain. The CDR3 is made up of 14 amino acids. The germline CDR1 and CDR2 sequences are SGHRS and YFSETQ. Trimming removed 5 bases at V and 5 bases at J, with 17 bases between. CDR3 loop: CASSVGVKANEQYF. The CDR3, as DNA: TGCGCCAGCAGTGTTGGGGTAAAGGCGAACGAGCAGTACTTC.

In the case of this clonotype: The junction does not match germline at one end; this may be a read error. The V gene is TRBV9, the J gene TRBJ2-7; 10 bases map to TRBD1. Germline lookup yields CDR1 SGDLS and CDR2 YYNGEE. The CDR3 has 14 residues. DNA of the CDR3: TGTGCCAGCAGCGCGGACAGGGGGGATTCACCCCTGCACTTC. Its translation is CASSADRGDSPLHF. Full variable domain (rest looked up from reference TRBV9 and TRBJ2-7): DSGVTQTPKHLITATGQRVTLRCSPRSGDLSVYWYQQSLDQGLQFLIQYYNGEERAKGNILERFSAQQFPDLHSELNLSSLELGDSALYFCASSADRGDSPLHFGPGTRLTVT.

This clonotype was recorded once. In DNA, the CDR3 is TGCAGTCCTGGAGGAGCAGGGGCCTACAATGAGCAGTATTTT. Encoded protein: CSPGGAGAYNEQYF. The chain joins TRBV20-1 to TRBJ2-3; D may be TRBD1 (6 bases). This CDR3 comprises 14 residues. Per the germline V gene, CDR1 is DFQATT and CDR2 is SNEGSKA (reference sequence). Between the trimmed V and J ends, which lost 8 bases and 11 bases, there was a span of 26 bases.

The chain links TRBV5-1 to TRBJ1-2, with TRBD1 identical over 7 bases. CDR1 is SGHRS, CDR2 YFSETQ, per germline. The ends lost 2 bases at V and 4 bases at J; junction bases unmatched: 5. There are 14 residues in the CDR3. CDR3 sequence: CASSFLGGGYGYTF. CDR3 DNA: TGCGCCAGCAGCTTCCTAGGGGGCGGCTATGGCTACACCTTC.

A single count supports this clonotype. V is TRBV15 and J is TRBJ1-4; 8 bases are a match to TRBD1. This CDR3 region has 15 residues. The V gene's germline CDR1 is LNHNV and CDR2 YYDKDF (reference sequence). Trimming took 3 bases from V and 7 from J; bases not matched to a gene: 7. The CDR3 bases are TGTGCCACCAGCAGGGACAGGGAGGTCCGTGAAAAACTGTTTTTT. Translated: CATSRDREVREKLFF.

Details on this clonotype: An end of the junction does not agree with germline; a read error may underlie this. The gene calls are TRBV19 and TRBJ2-5; no reliable D call. The DNA end lines up better with TRBJ2-1; the J call may be wrong. From germline, CDR1 is LNHDA and CDR2 SQIVND (reference sequence). The CDR3 runs to 13 residues. Written as DNA, the CDR3 is TGTGCCATTAGTGAAACAGTGCAAAATGAGCAGTTCTTC. Its protein product is CAISETVQNEQFF.

The V call is TRBV11-1, the J call TRBJ1-3; the D is unclear. Trimming pared 5 bases from V and 2 bases from J, leaving 10 bases between. Per the germline V gene, CDR1 is SGHAT and CDR2 is FQDESV (reference sequence). This CDR3 spans 14 amino acids. DNA of the CDR3: TGTGCCAGCAGCGTATTGGCGGCTGGAAACACCATATATTTT. As protein: CASSVLAAGNTIYF.

The rearrangement joins TRBV20-1 to TRBJ2-5; 11 positions match TRBD2. The ends lost 3 bases at V and 6 bases at J; junction bases unmatched: 6. CDR3 length: 14 amino acids. Germline V gives CDR1 DFQATT, CDR2 SNEGSKA (reference sequence). CDR3 amino acids: CSARGTSGGKTQYF. The CDR3 DNA is TGCAGTGCTAGGGGAACTAGCGGGGGCAAGACCCAGTACTTC.

Comments on this clonotype: This CDR3 fails to terminate in the conserved phenylalanine or tryptophan, so it likely reflects a read error. The chain joins TRBV2 to TRBJ1-4; D perhaps matches TRBD1 (5 bases). The germline gives CDR1 SNHLY, CDR2 FYNNEI. This CDR3 has 15 amino acids. Deletions cut 6 bases from V and 14 bases from J, with 25 bases between. The DNA for the CDR3 is TGTGCCAGCAGCACCGGGACGGGGTTTAATGAAATGCTGTTTGTT. This gives the protein CASSTGTGFNEMLFV.

The J gene is TRBJ2-1, the V gene TRBV7-9; D gene unclear. Germline assignment: CDR1 SEHNR and CDR2 FQNEAQ (reference sequence). V gave up 6 bases and J gave up 7 bases, with 4 bases separating them. The CDR3 covers 10 residues. The CDR3 sequence is CASRGNEQFF. CDR3 coding DNA: TGTGCCAGCAGGGGAAATGAGCAGTTCTTC.

This chain links TRBV7-3 with TRBJ2-1, with 10 bases fitting TRBD2. The CDR3 covers 19 residues. The J segment lost 4 bases and the V segment lost 3 bases, leaving 15 bases of the junction unmatched. The germline V gene has CDR1 SGHTA and CDR2 FQGTGA. The CDR3 loop is CASSFGGSGGSPWYNEQFF. DNA for the CDR3: TGTGCCAGCAGCTTCGGTGGTAGCGGGGGGTCTCCTTGGTACAATGAGCAGTTCTTC.

Remarks on this clonotype: The conserved closing phenylalanine or tryptophan is absent in this CDR3, likely reflecting a read error. Because the CDR3's place on the DNA is in doubt, the DNA is left out and the CDR3 is given as listed by TCRdb. The chain employs TRBV7-2 and TRBJ1-2. The germline CDR1 and CDR2 sequences are SGHTA and FQGNSA. With termini counted, the CDR3 has 13 amino acids. This CDR3 is CASSLAVSSGSSG.

The rearrangement joins TRBV7-2 to TRBJ1-6, with D tentatively TRBD1 (5 bases). The CDR3 has 15 residues. Trimming stripped 0 bases from V and 7 bases from J, with 10 bases between. CDR1 is SGHTA, CDR2 FQGNSA, per germline. CDR3 protein: CASSLAQGGNSPLHF. CDR3 nucleotides: TGTGCCAGCAGCTTAGCGCAGGGAGGAAATTCACCCCTCCACTTT.

A note on this clonotype: An end of the junction does not agree with germline; a read error may underlie this. The rearrangement links TRBV5-1 to TRBJ2-1; D is perhaps TRBD1 (8 bases). CDR1 SGHRS and CDR2 YFSETQ come from the germline V gene. CDR3 length equals 16 residues. This CDR3 reads CASRNRGGNTNNEQFF. The CDR3 DNA reads TGTGCCAGCAGGAACAGGGGGGGGAACACAAACAATGAGCAGTTCTTC. The full variable domain, with the rest looked up from reference TRBV5-1 and TRBJ2-1, is KAGVTQTPRYLIKTRGQQVTLSCSPISGHRSVSWYQQTPGQGLQFLFEYFSETQRNKGNFPGRFSGRQFSNSRSEMNVSTLELGDSALYLCASRNRGGNTNNEQFFGPGTRLTVL.